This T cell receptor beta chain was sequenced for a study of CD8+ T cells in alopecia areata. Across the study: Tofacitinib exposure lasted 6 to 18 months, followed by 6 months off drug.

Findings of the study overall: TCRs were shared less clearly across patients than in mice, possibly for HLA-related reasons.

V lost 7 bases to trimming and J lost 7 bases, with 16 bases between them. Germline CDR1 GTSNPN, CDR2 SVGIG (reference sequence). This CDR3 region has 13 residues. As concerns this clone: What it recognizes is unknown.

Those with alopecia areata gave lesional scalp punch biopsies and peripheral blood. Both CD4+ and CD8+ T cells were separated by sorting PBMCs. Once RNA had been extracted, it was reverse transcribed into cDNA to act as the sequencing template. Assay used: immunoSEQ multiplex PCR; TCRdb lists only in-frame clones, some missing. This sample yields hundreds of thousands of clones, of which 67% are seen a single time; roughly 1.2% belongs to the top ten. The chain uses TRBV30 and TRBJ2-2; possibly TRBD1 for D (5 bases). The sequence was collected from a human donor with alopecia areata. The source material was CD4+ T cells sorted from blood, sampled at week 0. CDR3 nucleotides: TGTGCCTCCGGATTACAAGGGGTCGGGGAGCTGTTTTTT. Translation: CASGLQGVGELFF.